This T cell receptor (beta chain) is drawn from a study of T cells in Graves' hyperthyroidism and ophthalmopathy. The CDR3 contains 13 residues. The germline CDR1 and CDR2 sequences are ENHRY and SYGVKD. V lost 7 bases and J lost 9, with 18 bases in between. Study-wide results and limits: Stable hyperthyroidism was told apart from ophthalmopathy by a model built on 13 V-J features. Blood shared most expanded thyroid clonotypes above 0.001.

About this clonotype: Its target is unknown.

Regions amplified from RNA transcripts were the TCR beta CDR3 regions. The HTBI primer set was used in a first-round RT-PCR of the TCR CDR3. TCRdb independently ran MiXCR on the multiplex PCR reads; one entry per CDR3 protein. Among over 500,000 distinct CDR3 sequences listed, 40% to 55% were seen once. The sequence came from an adult woman with Graves' disease, either hyperthyroidism or ophthalmopathy (not recorded which). Sequenced material: peripheral blood or thyroid tissue (not recorded which). The chain couples TRBV10-3 to TRBJ2-5; D might be TRBD1 or TRBD2, each matching 7 bases. CDR3 nucleotides: TGTGCCATCACGGAAAGACAGGGAGGGCCCCAGTACTTC. Translating it yields CAITERQGGPQYF.